The rows below give T cell receptor beta chains drawn from one sample of a study of blood T cell repertoires in COVID-19. Produced via immunoSEQ multiplex PCR; TCRdb's table is partial and in-frame only. The data show approximately 49,000 clones, about 70% seen once. The material sequenced was peripheral blood. The receptors shown here come from a woman in her 70s with acute or convalescent COVID-19. CDR3s include the opening cysteine and the closing phenylalanine or tryptophan. The order of the fields is D gene, clone size, V gene, J gene, CDR3 protein, CDR3 DNA. The D gene is left open where the match is weak. Only some rows state a clone size, as once, few, many or a class for expanded clones.

.,.,TRBV4-2,TRBJ1-1,CASSQEGGTEAFF,TGTGCCAGCAGCCAAGAGGGAGGCACTGAAGCTTTCTTT
TRBD1,once,TRBV9,TRBJ2-7,CASSVQGASYEQYF,TGTGCCAGCAGCGTACAGGGGGCCTCCTACGAGCAGTACTTC
.,few,TRBV9,TRBJ1-3,CASSDTTGTWGNTIYF,TGTGCCAGCAGCGATACAACCGGGACTTGGGGAAACACCATATATTTT
.,.,TRBV12-3/TRBV12-4,TRBJ2-7,CASSLQGYEQYF,TGTGCCAGCAGTTTACAGGGGTACGAGCAGTACTTC
.,few,TRBV6-6,TRBJ1-1,CASSYRVGGGTEAFF,TGTGCCAGCAGTTACAGAGTCGGGGGAGGTACTGAAGCTTTCTTT
.,.,TRBV6-5,TRBJ2-3,CASSSGGTDTQYF,TGTGCCAGCAGTTCCGGGGGCACAGATACGCAGTATTTT
.,.,TRBV4-1,TRBJ2-1,CASSQVRLANEQFF,TGCGCCAGCAGCCAAGTCCGTCTAGCAAATGAGCAGTTCTTC
TRBD1,.,TRBV6-1,TRBJ1-2,CASSEPRTGYGYTF,TGTGCCAGCAGTGAACCTAGGACAGGTTATGGCTACACCTTC
.,.,TRBV19,TRBJ1-1,CASKKGGHQNTEAFF,TGTGCCAGTAAAAAGGGGGGGCATCAGAACACTGAAGCTTTCTTT
TRBD2,few,TRBV18,TRBJ2-1,CASSLLGLADNNEQFF,TGTGCCAGCTCGCTTTTGGGACTAGCGGATAACAATGAGCAGTTCTTC
.,few,TRBV28,TRBJ1-1,CASRRQAGNTEAFF,TGTGCCAGCAGGAGACAGGCGGGGAACACTGAAGCTTTCTTT
TRBD2,.,TRBV9,TRBJ2-1,CASSVDLAGGDEQFF,TGTGCCAGCAGCGTAGATCTAGCGGGAGGGGATGAGCAGTTCTTC
TRBD2,.,TRBV30,TRBJ2-7,CAWITSSGRALF,TGTGCCTGGATCACGTCTAGCGGGAGGGCCCTCTTC
.,few,TRBV19,TRBJ1-1,CASAGTGGMAEAFF,TGTGCCAGTGCCGGGACGGGAGGGATGGCTGAAGCTTTCTTT
.,.,TRBV6-1,TRBJ2-2,CASSDHRPGRRTGELFF,TGTGCCAGCAGTGACCACCGCCCAGGGCGGCGCACCGGGGAGCTGTTTTTT
.,.,TRBV24-1,TRBJ2-7,CATSDRTRAYEQYF,TGTGCCACCAGTGATAGAACTAGGGCCTACGAGCAGTACTTC
.,few,TRBV3-1/TRBV3-2,TRBJ2-4,CASSHATRDIQYF,TGTGCCAGCAGCCACGCTACTAGGGACATTCAGTACTTC
.,few,TRBV6-6,TRBJ2-5,CASSSEETQYF,TGTGCCAGCAGTTCAGAAGAGACCCAGTACTTC
.,.,TRBV6-5,TRBJ1-4,CASSWGRTTNEKLFF,TGTGCCAGCAGTTGGGGGAGGACAACTAATGAAAAACTGTTTTTT
.,medium-sized,TRBV29-1,TRBJ2-7,CSVEEGLYEQYF,TGCAGCGTTGAAGAGGGGCTATACGAGCAGTACTTC